Below are 27 T cell receptor beta chains sequenced from a single sample in a study of T cell clones after liver transplantation. Method: immunoSEQ multiplex PCR; TCRdb's copy keeps in-frame clones and lacks some. In the table there are around 110,000 clones, about nine tenths of which are singletons. Sequencing used CD4+ T cells from blood, obtained 12 months after liver transplant. The receptor set was obtained from a human patient who received a liver transplant. Part of the T cell pool may stem from the graft donor.

This chain connects TRBV28 to TRBJ1-3; D ambiguous. This CDR3 is 14 amino acids long. CDR1 is MDHEN and CDR2 is SYDVKM in the germline V gene. V gave up 9 bases and J gave up 0 bases, with 12 bases separating them. CDR3 residues: CASNFRGSGNTIYF. CDR3 bases: TGTGCCAGTAATTTCCGAGGCTCTGGAAACACCATATATTTT.

The chain links TRBV6-1 to TRBJ2-7; D gene unclear. Germline loops: CDR1 MNHNS, CDR2 SASEGT. CDR3 length equals 13 residues. Trimming removed 7 bases from V and 4 bases from J, with 14 bases in between. CDR3: CASNGQISYEQYF. CDR3 DNA sequence: TGTGCCAGCAACGGCCAGATCTCATACGAGCAGTACTTC.

The genes are TRBV19 and TRBJ1-1, with 7 bases aligning to TRBD1. The V gene end was trimmed by 7 bases and the J gene end by 4 bases; junction bases not matched to a gene: 12. The CDR3 covers 15 residues. Looked up from germline, CDR1 is LNHDA and CDR2 is SQIVND (reference sequence). The CDR3 bases are TGTGCCAGTATTAGACAGGGAGGGGGGAGCACTGAAGCTTTCTTT. This codes for CASIRQGGGSTEAFF.

This chain connects TRBV5-1 to TRBJ2-3, with 10 bases identical to TRBD2. Unmatched junction bases numbered 1, after V lost 0 bases and J lost 0 bases. The germline gives CDR1 SGHRS, CDR2 YFSETQ. The CDR3 extends over 16 amino acids. The CDR3 DNA reads TGCGCCAGCAGCTTGGGACTAGCGGGCAGCACAGATACGCAGTATTTT. It encodes CASSLGLAGSTDTQYF. The whole variable domain, filled in from reference TRBV5-1 and TRBJ2-3, reads KAGVTQTPRYLIKTRGQQVTLSCSPISGHRSVSWYQQTPGQGLQFLFEYFSETQRNKGNFPGRFSGRQFSNSRSEMNVSTLELGDSALYLCASSLGLAGSTDTQYFGPGTRLTVL.

The V gene is TRBV10-2, the J gene TRBJ1-5; the D gene is possibly TRBD1 (6 bases). In germline, CDR1 is WSHSY, CDR2 SAAADI. V lost 8 bases to trimming and J lost 7 bases, with 12 bases between them. CDR3 length equals 12 residues. CDR3: CASGGGVQPQHF. DNA of the CDR3: TGCGCCAGCGGGGGGGGCGTACAGCCCCAGCATTTT.

The V call is TRBV27, the J call TRBJ2-5; TRBD1 or TRBD2 may be the D gene (5 bases each). The CDR3 is made up of 15 amino acids. Germline V CDR1 and CDR2: MNHEY, SMNVEV (reference sequence). Between the trimmed V and J ends, which lost 5 bases and 1 base, there was a span of 14 bases. CDR3 sequence reads: CASSLGGTIQETQYF. CDR3 coding DNA: TGTGCCAGCAGTCTTGGGGGAACGATCCAAGAGACCCAGTACTTC.

This clone showed up just once. V and J are TRBV6-5 and TRBJ2-7; 7 nucleotides line up with TRBD1. V lost 3 bases and J lost 2; bases outside the gene matches: 7. This CDR3 comprises 15 residues. Germline V gene lookup returns CDR1 MNHEY and CDR2 SVGAGI. CDR3: CASSYRDSSAYEQYF. In nucleotides, the CDR3 is TGTGCCAGCAGTTATAGGGACAGTAGTGCCTACGAGCAGTACTTC.

With respect to this clone: The same CDR3 is also encoded by other DNA sequences in this sample. J is TRBJ2-3 and V is TRBV5-1, with D possibly being TRBD2 (5 bases). From germline, CDR1 is SGHRS and CDR2 YFSETQ. The germline V and J ends were trimmed by 0 bases and 1 base, with 6 bases remaining between them. The CDR3 loop spans 14 amino acids. Here the CDR3 DNA reads TGCGCCAGCAGCTTGGCCGGGGGCACAGATACGCAGTATTTT. It specifies CASSLAGGTDTQYF. Drawing the rest from reference TRBV5-1 and TRBJ2-3, the complete variable domain is KAGVTQTPRYLIKTRGQQVTLSCSPISGHRSVSWYQQTPGQGLQFLFEYFSETQRNKGNFPGRFSGRQFSNSRSEMNVSTLELGDSALYLCASSLAGGTDTQYFGPGTRLTVL.

V gene TRBV29-1 combines with J gene TRBJ2-7, with D maybe TRBD2 (6 bases). The CDR3 extends over 13 amino acids. Looked up from germline, CDR1 is SQVTM and CDR2 is ANQGSEA. V was trimmed by 4 bases and J by 4 bases, leaving 14 bases between them. CDR3 nucleotide sequence: TGCAGCGTTGGAGAGGGTGGGGGGTACGAGCAGTACTTC. It translates to CSVGEGGGYEQYF.

Of note for this clone: Other DNA sequences in the sample encode the same CDR3. The rearrangement uses TRBV7-3 and TRBJ1-1; D is unresolved. CDR1 and CDR2 from the germline V gene are SGHTA and FQGTGA. The CDR3 extends over 13 amino acids. Trimming stripped 1 base from V and 1 base from J, with 4 bases between. In nucleotides, the CDR3 is TGTGCCAGCAGCTTAAGAGCGAACACTGAAGCTTTCTTT. Translating it yields CASSLRANTEAFF.

The J gene is TRBJ2-2, the V gene TRBV10-2; 10 nucleotides line up with TRBD2. The J segment lost 6 bases and the V segment lost 0 bases, leaving 1 base of the junction unmatched. The CDR3 consists of 15 residues. Germline-derived CDR1 and CDR2 are WSHSY and SAAADI. The CDR3 DNA sequence: TGCGCCAGCAGTGAGTCGACTAGCGGGTCCGGGGAGCTGTTTTTT. Protein sequence: CASSESTSGSGELFF.

The chain joins TRBV28 to TRBJ2-7; 7 positions match TRBD1. This CDR3 region has 15 residues. Germline V gene sequence: CDR1 MDHEN, CDR2 SYDVKM. The ends lost 5 bases at V and 2 bases at J; junction bases unmatched: 9. The chain's CDR3 is CASSLPWDSPYEQYF. The DNA of the CDR3 is TGTGCCAGCAGTCTACCTTGGGACAGCCCCTACGAGCAGTACTTC.

The chain combines TRBV29-1 with TRBJ2-1; a weak D match, TRBD2 (6 bases). Trimming left V 6 bases short and J 0 bases short, with 15 bases between. This CDR3 spans 15 amino acids. In germline, CDR1 is SQVTM, CDR2 ANQGSEA. CDR3 DNA sequence: TGCAGCGTGACCGTGGCGGGGTTCTCCTACAATGAGCAGTTCTTC. Amino acids: CSVTVAGFSYNEQFF.

The V and J genes are TRBV5-4 and TRBJ2-5; D remains unclear. The CDR3 runs 12 residues. Germline V gene lookup returns CDR1 SGHNT and CDR2 YYREEE (reference sequence). V lost 0 bases and J 5 bases, leaving 5 bases between the germline ends. In DNA form, the CDR3 reads TGTGCCAGCAGCTTGGACGGTGAGACCCAGTACTTC. Protein product: CASSLDGETQYF.

The chain employs TRBV28 and TRBJ1-2; 8 bases line up with TRBD1. Germline lookup yields CDR1 MDHEN and CDR2 SYDVKM. The CDR3 runs to 13 residues. With V trimmed by 7 bases and J by 4 bases, 5 bases remained unmatched. The CDR3 DNA reads TGTGCCAGCATCAAGACAGGGGTCTATGGCTACACCTTC. Its protein product is CASIKTGVYGYTF.

This clone appeared a single time. CDR3 nucleotide sequence: TGTGCCAGCAGCACCCGGGGTGGGGAAAACAATCAGCCCCAGCATTTT. Its protein is CASSTRGGENNQPQHF. The J gene is TRBJ1-5, the V gene TRBV5-6; D gene ambiguous. The germline CDR1 and CDR2 sequences are SGHDT and YYEEEE. The CDR3 has 16 residues. Trimming pared 4 bases from V and 3 bases from J, leaving 17 bases between.

The chain links TRBV19 to TRBJ1-1; D gene ambiguous. Germline CDR1 and CDR2: LNHDA and SQIVND (reference sequence). V was clipped by 3 bases and J by 0 bases, with 11 bases between them. The CDR3 covers 15 residues. The CDR3 nucleotides are TGTGCCAGTAGTATGTCTGGCCAGATGAACACTGAAGCTTTCTTT. Its protein is CASSMSGQMNTEAFF.

This clone was counted once. The V gene is TRBV19, the J gene TRBJ2-7; perhaps TRBD2 as D (5 bases). CDR3 size: 14 residues. Trimming left V 3 bases short and J 2 bases short, with 11 bases between. The germline V gene has CDR1 LNHDA and CDR2 SQIVND (reference sequence). The CDR3 DNA is TGTGCCAGTAGTATCTCGGTGGGAGCCTACGAGCAGTACTTC. It is translated as CASSISVGAYEQYF. The full variable domain, completed using reference TRBV19 and TRBJ2-7, is DGGITQSPKYLFRKEGQNVTLSCEQNLNHDAMYWYRQDPGQGLRLIYYSQIVNDFQKGDIAEGYSVSREKKESFPLTVTSAQKNPTAFYLCASSISVGAYEQYFGPGTRLTVT.

The chain links TRBV9 to TRBJ1-2; D may be TRBD1 (6 bases). The CDR3 runs 17 residues. The V end lost 3 bases, the J end lost 7 bases, and 25 bases lay between the germline ends. Germline-derived CDR1 and CDR2 are SGDLS and YYNGEE. In DNA form, the CDR3 reads TGTGCCAGCAGCGCGACCCAAGATGGACAGACCAAGGGTGGCTACACCTTC. Protein: CASSATQDGQTKGGYTF.

The chain couples TRBV4-1 to TRBJ1-2; D is perhaps TRBD1 (6 bases). Trimming shortened V by 6 bases and J by 8 bases, and 28 bases separated the two germline ends. CDR1 is MGHRA and CDR2 is YSYEKL in the germline V gene. The CDR3 is made up of 17 amino acids. The CDR3 region is CASREVGAYRDMEGYTF. CDR3 nucleotides: TGCGCCAGCAGAGAGGTTGGGGCATACCGGGACATGGAGGGCTACACCTTC.

V gene TRBV5-1 combines with J gene TRBJ1-1, with TRBD1 as a possible D gene (6 bases). The CDR3 spans 14 residues. V dropped 0 bases and J dropped 4 bases, with 10 bases sitting between them. Germline assignment: CDR1 SGHRS and CDR2 YFSETQ. CDR3: CASSLVGGATEAFF. CDR3 coding DNA: TGCGCCAGCAGCTTGGTAGGGGGGGCCACTGAAGCTTTCTTT.

The chain recombines TRBV6-5 with TRBJ2-5, with D unclear. V lost 8 bases and J 5 bases, leaving 9 bases between the germline ends. This CDR3 contains 11 residues. The germline V gene encodes CDR1 MNHEY and CDR2 SVGAGI. The CDR3 coding sequence is TGTGCCAGCGCCCATGGGGAGACCCAGTACTTC. Its translation: CASAHGETQYF.

V and J are TRBV30 and TRBJ2-2, with a possible D match to TRBD1 (6 bases). Between the trimmed V and J ends, which lost 0 bases and 0 bases, there was a span of 17 bases. The germline gives CDR1 GTSNPN, CDR2 SVGIG (reference sequence). The CDR3 loop spans 18 amino acids. The CDR3 loop is CAWSVRFFRTANTGELFF. In nucleotides, the CDR3 is TGTGCCTGGAGTGTACGCTTCTTCAGGACAGCGAACACCGGGGAGCTGTTTTTT.

The chain joins TRBV23-1 to TRBJ2-5; the D is unclear. TRBV23-1 is known as an ORF, though its function is uncertain. This CDR3 is 12 amino acids long. V lost 3 bases and J 3 bases, leaving 5 bases between the germline ends. The CDR3 sequence is CASSQGKETQYF. The CDR3 bases are TGCGCCAGCAGTCAGGGGAAAGAGACCCAGTACTTC.

The chain employs TRBV5-4 and TRBJ2-5, with D hard to call. CDR3 length: 13 residues. Trimming took off 0 bases at V and 5 bases at J, with 8 bases between the two ends. The V gene's germline CDR1 is SGHNT and CDR2 YYREEE (reference sequence). CDR3 amino acids: CASSLDSGETQYF. In DNA, the CDR3 is TGTGCCAGCAGCTTGGACAGTGGGGAGACCCAGTACTTC.

To note about this clone: This sample also contains other DNA sequences that code for the same CDR3. This rearrangement joins TRBV20-1 to TRBJ1-1, with no clear D. The V and J ends lost 2 bases and 4 bases respectively, with 5 bases between them. CDR3 length equals 11 residues. CDR1 is DFQATT, CDR2 SNEGSKA, per germline (reference sequence). The CDR3 bases are TGCAGTGCTAGAAAATCCACTGAAGCTTTCTTT. It translates to CSARKSTEAFF.

This clone was seen once. The chain links TRBV7-9 to TRBJ2-1; 14 nucleotides align to TRBD2. CDR1 and CDR2 from the germline V gene are SEHNR and FQNEAQ (reference sequence). V lost 3 bases and J lost 9; bases outside the gene matches: 7. CDR3 size: 16 residues. DNA of the CDR3: TGTGCCAGCAGCTTGGGGACTAGCGGGAGATGGAGTGAGCAGTTCTTC. Translated: CASSLGTSGRWSEQFF.